Shown below are 30 T cell receptor beta chains from a single sample sequenced in a study of early T cells in non-severe SARS-CoV-2 infection. Via MiXCR, TCRdb re-called the 5' RACE reads, giving one row per CDR3 protein. The data show approximately 65,000 distinct CDR3 sequences, 10% to 12% seen once. Material: whole blood, obtained at baseline. The source is an adult who was a healthcare worker with PCR-confirmed SARS-CoV-2 infection or an uninfected control (not recorded which).

This clonotype was recorded a few times. DNA for the CDR3: TGTGCCAGCAGCCGCAGACAGGGTCCCTCCTACGAGCAGTACTTC. It codes for CASSRRQGPSYEQYF. The J gene is TRBJ2-7, the V gene TRBV7-2, with TRBD1 matching 7 bases. J lost 0 bases, V lost 5 bases, and 7 bases had no gene match. Germline values: CDR1 SGHTA, CDR2 FQGNSA. The CDR3 sequence is 15 residues long.

The CDR3 spells CSARGSQETQYF. The CDR3 bases are TGCAGTGCTAGAGGCAGTCAAGAGACCCAGTACTTC. The V and J genes are TRBV20-1 and TRBJ2-5; D unresolved. V was shortened by 1 base and J by 2 bases, with 5 bases between the two germline ends. The germline gives CDR1 DFQATT, CDR2 SNEGSKA (reference sequence). There are 12 residues in the CDR3.

The chain carries TRBV18 and TRBJ1-2; TRBD1 agrees at 8 bases. J lost 5 bases, V lost 4 bases, and 3 bases had no gene match. The germline V gene encodes CDR1 KGHSH and CDR2 LQKENI. The CDR3 totals 13 residues. CDR3 DNA sequence: TGTGCCAGCTCACAGGACAGGGAGTATGGCTACACCTTC. This encodes CASSQDREYGYTF.

At least ten counts were recorded for this clonotype. This CDR3 is CASSLGGGGGNTQYF. CDR3 in DNA: TGTGCCAGCAGTTTAGGCGGGGGGGGCGGAAATACGCAGTATTTT. This chain uses TRBV12-3 or TRBV12-4 with TRBJ2-3; 9 bases are shared with TRBD2. V trimming: 1 base; J trimming: 7 bases; junction bases outside the gene matches: 6. CDR3 size: 15 residues.

This clonotype was seen many times. The chain recombines TRBV28 with TRBJ1-6; TRBD1 is a possible D gene (5 bases). There are 14 residues in the CDR3. Trimming took off 4 bases at V and 11 bases at J, with 15 bases between the two ends. Germline V gene lookup returns CDR1 MDHEN and CDR2 SYDVKM. CDR3 bases: TGTGCCAGCAGTTCCGCAGGGCGGCGGACACCCCTCCACTTT. This sequence encodes CASSSAGRRTPLHF.

This clonotype is categorized as large. The gene calls are TRBV27 and TRBJ1-1, with a possible D match to TRBD1 (6 bases). Germline V gene data show CDR1 as MNHEY and CDR2 as SMNVEV (reference sequence). V was trimmed by 7 bases and J by 3 bases, leaving 12 bases between them. The CDR3 consists of 13 residues. In DNA form, the CDR3 reads TGTGCCAGCATGATATCAGGGGACACTGAAGCTTTCTTT. As protein: CASMISGDTEAFF.

This clonotype was found many times. This rearrangement joins TRBV5-8 to TRBJ2-2; 8 bases agree with TRBD1. V gave up 3 bases and J gave up 4 bases; unmatched junction bases: 5. The CDR3 is 15 amino acids. Per germline, CDR1 SGHTS and CDR2 YDEGEE. The CDR3, as DNA: TGTGCCAGCAGCTCGGACAGGGTCAGCACCGGGGAGCTGTTTTTT. Protein sequence: CASSSDRVSTGELFF.

This sequence joins TRBV5-5 and TRBJ2-1; a weak D match, TRBD1 (5 bases). The germline V gene encodes CDR1 SGHKS and CDR2 YYEKEE (reference sequence). The CDR3 consists of 15 residues. The germline V and J ends were trimmed by 1 base and 5 bases, with 13 bases remaining between them. The CDR3 sequence: CASSLRTVGDNEQFF. CDR3 DNA sequence: TGTGCCAGCAGCTTGAGAACGGTAGGGGACAATGAGCAGTTCTTC.

The chain uses TRBV20-1 and TRBJ2-1; 8 bases agree with TRBD1. Germline V gives CDR1 DFQATT, CDR2 SNEGSKA (reference sequence). The CDR3 consists of 12 residues. The V segment lost 6 bases and the J segment 5 bases; nucleotides outside the gene matches: 3. DNA of the CDR3: TGCAGTGCAGGACAGGGAGACAATGAGCAGTTCTTC. It encodes CSAGQGDNEQFF.

The chain employs TRBV7-2 and TRBJ1-6; the match to TRBD1 covers 9 bases. J lost 7 bases, V lost 5 bases, and 3 bases had no gene match. The CDR3 has 14 amino acids. Looked up from germline, CDR1 is SGHTA and CDR2 is FQGNSA. This CDR3 is CASSAGQGNSPLHF. The CDR3 region has the DNA TGTGCCAGCAGCGCGGGACAGGGCAATTCACCCCTCCACTTT.

This clonotype was seen only a few times. The chain employs TRBV5-6 and TRBJ1-2; no definite D call. This CDR3 has 15 amino acids. Trimming removed 4 bases from V and 1 base from J, with 14 bases in between. Germline lookup yields CDR1 SGHDT and CDR2 YYEEEE. CDR3 coding DNA: TGTGCCAGCAGCCTATTACCGACCGATAACTATGGCTACACCTTC. Amino acid sequence: CASSLLPTDNYGYTF. Full variable domain (rest looked up from reference TRBV5-6 and TRBJ1-2): DAGVTQSPTHLIKTRGQQVTLRCSPKSGHDTVSWYQQALGQGPQFIFQYYEEEERQRGNFPDRFSGHQFPNYSSELNVNALLLGDSALYLCASSLLPTDNYGYTFGSGTRLTVV.

This clonotype was counted many times. The chain couples TRBV6-6 to TRBJ2-3, with 7 bases identical to TRBD1. The CDR3 spans 14 residues. V was pared by 2 bases and J by 10 bases, with 9 bases of the junction left unmatched. The germline gives CDR1 MNHNY, CDR2 SVGAGI (reference sequence). DNA of the CDR3: TGTGCCAGCAGTTACCCGCTACAGGGGAGAGCGCAGTATTTT. Its translation is CASSYPLQGRAQYF.

The chain couples TRBV9 to TRBJ2-2; TRBD2 matches at 9 bases. V lost 2 bases, J lost 4 bases, and 3 bases stayed unmatched. Germline V lookup: CDR1 SGDLS, CDR2 YYNGEE. This CDR3 has 15 amino acids. The CDR3 loop is CASSVLAGTTGELFF. The CDR3 bases are TGTGCCAGCAGCGTTCTAGCGGGGACCACCGGGGAGCTGTTTTTT.

The chain joins TRBV5-6 to TRBJ2-7, with D possibly TRBD1 on 6 matching bases. CDR1 and CDR2 from the germline V gene are SGHDT and YYEEEE. Trimming removed 1 base at V and 2 bases at J, with 13 bases between. The CDR3 consists of 15 residues. CDR3: CASSLSPTGTYEQYF. CDR3 nucleotides: TGTGCCAGCAGCTTGAGCCCCACAGGGACCTACGAGCAGTACTTC.

The J gene is TRBJ1-1, the V gene TRBV7-9, with 8 bases identical to TRBD1. The CDR3 spans 13 residues. After removal of 6 bases from V and 4 bases from J, the junction contained 4 bases not matched to a gene. CDR1 SEHNR and CDR2 FQNEAQ come from the germline V gene (reference sequence). CDR3 bases: TGTGCCAGCAGGAACACAGGGGGCACTGAAGCTTTCTTT. Amino acid sequence: CASRNTGGTEAFF.

This clonotype was detected many times. The rearrangement joins TRBV12-3 or TRBV12-4 to TRBJ1-2; TRBD1 matches 7 bases. The V and J ends lost 9 bases and 4 bases, in that order; junction bases with no gene match: 8. This CDR3 comprises 13 residues. The CDR3 loop reads CASQVDRVYGYTF. CDR3 sequence (DNA): TGTGCCAGTCAGGTAGACAGGGTCTATGGCTACACCTTC.

CDR3 in DNA: TGTGCCAGCTCACCTTGGGACACCCTTCCGACTAACCGGGGGCAAGAGACCCAGTACTTC. This codes for CASSPWDTLPTNRGQETQYF. The J gene is TRBJ2-5, the V gene TRBV18; D possibly matches TRBD1 or TRBD2 (6 bases each). The CDR3 has 20 amino acids. Trimming left V 3 bases short and J 2 bases short, with 28 bases between. CDR1 KGHSH and CDR2 LQKENI come from the germline V gene.

This clonotype was detected ten times or more. J is TRBJ2-3 and V is TRBV5-1; 9 bases are shared with TRBD2. CDR1 and CDR2 (germline): SGHRS, YFSETQ. CDR3 length: 13 amino acids. The V and J ends lost 0 bases and 10 bases, in that order; junction bases with no gene match: 3. For the CDR3, the DNA is TGCGCCAGCAGCTTGGCCGGGACTAGCTCGCAGTATTTT. Residues: CASSLAGTSSQYF.

This clonotype was observed many times. The chain is built from TRBV6-4 and TRBJ2-3; D possibly corresponds to TRBD2 (6 bases). V lost 4 bases and J lost 6, with 14 bases in between. The CDR3 spans 14 residues. Germline CDR1 is MRHNA and CDR2 is SNTAGT. Here the CDR3 DNA reads TGTGCCAGCAGTGCCAACCCGGGGGTCGATACGCAGTATTTT. This codes for CASSANPGVDTQYF.

This rearrangement joins TRBV5-1 to TRBJ2-5, with 8 bases that match TRBD2. The trim removed 3 bases at V and 5 bases at J, leaving 9 bases unmatched. The CDR3 has 15 amino acids. Looked up from germline, CDR1 is SGHRS and CDR2 is YFSETQ. Here the CDR3 DNA reads TGCGCCAGCAGCTCTACGGGACTAGTAAGGGAGACCCAGTACTTC. As protein: CASSSTGLVRETQYF.

Only a few counts were recorded for this clonotype. J is TRBJ1-1 and V is TRBV12-5, with D unclear. V lost 7 bases and J 4 bases, leaving 13 bases between the germline ends. The CDR3 runs 13 residues. Germline CDR1 LGHNT, CDR2 FRNRAP. The CDR3 region has the DNA TGTGCTAGTGAGCCGCGGGCCGGCACTGAAGCTTTCTTT. It codes for CASEPRAGTEAFF.

This clonotype has only a few counts. The chain is built from TRBV12-3 or TRBV12-4 and TRBJ2-7, with 10 bases fitting TRBD1. There are 15 residues in the CDR3. V shed 7 bases, J shed 5 bases, and the junction held 11 bases outside the gene matches. As DNA, the CDR3 is TGTGCCAGCAAAGCCGGGACAGGGGCATCCCACGAGCAGTACTTC. Protein: CASKAGTGASHEQYF.

This rearrangement joins TRBV5-1 to TRBJ1-1; D possibly corresponds to TRBD1 (6 bases). The CDR3 spans 15 residues. Trimming removed 4 bases from V and 0 bases from J, with 13 bases in between. The V gene's germline CDR1 is SGHRS and CDR2 YFSETQ. This chain's CDR3 is CASSLGGRMNTEAFF. CDR3 DNA sequence: TGCGCCAGCAGCCTGGGGGGCAGAATGAACACTGAAGCTTTCTTT.

The J gene is TRBJ1-2, the V gene TRBV7-8, with TRBD1 matching 8 bases. Germline loops: CDR1 SGHVS, CDR2 FQNEAQ. With V trimmed by 2 bases and J by 5 bases, 10 bases remained unmatched. CDR3 length: 16 amino acids. CDR3 nucleotides: TGTGCCAGCAGCTTAAACAGGGGGAGTACGGTGTATGGCTACACCTTC. This sequence encodes CASSLNRGSTVYGYTF.

This clonotype came up many times. The genes are TRBV11-2 and TRBJ2-7, with 9 bases aligning to TRBD1. The trim removed 4 bases at V and 1 base at J, leaving 5 bases unmatched. The CDR3 covers 15 residues. Germline V gene data show CDR1 as SGHAT and CDR2 as FQNNGV. CDR3 sequence: CASSSPGQGSYEQYF. In DNA form, the CDR3 reads TGTGCCAGCAGCTCCCCGGGACAGGGATCCTACGAGCAGTACTTC. The full variable domain, completed using reference TRBV11-2 and TRBJ2-7, is EAGVAQSPRYKIIEKRQSVAFWCNPISGHATLYWYQQILGQGPKLLIQFQNNGVVDDSQLPKDRFSAERLKGVDSTLKIQPAKLEDSAVYLCASSSPGQGSYEQYFGPGTRLTVT.

The chain recombines TRBV10-1 with TRBJ2-7, with 8 nucleotides matching TRBD1. V trimming: 6 bases; J trimming: 3 bases; junction bases outside the gene matches: 7. The CDR3 extends over 14 amino acids. CDR1 and CDR2 (germline): WNHNN, SYGVQD (reference sequence). The CDR3 DNA is TGCGCCAGCAGCGGGGACAGGAGAGTCTACGAGCAGTACTTC. Translation: CASSGDRRVYEQYF.

The gene calls are TRBV12-3 or TRBV12-4 and TRBJ1-1; possibly TRBD1 for D (6 bases). The CDR3 spans 14 residues. The V and J ends lost 7 bases and 1 base respectively, with 13 bases between them. In nucleotides, the CDR3 is TGTGCCAGCACCCGGGGACATAAGAACACTGAAGCTTTCTTT. It yields the protein CASTRGHKNTEAFF.

The chain combines TRBV9 with TRBJ1-6, with TRBD1 matching 7 bases. The CDR3 has 15 amino acids. After removal of 3 bases from V and 6 bases from J, the junction contained 6 bases not matched to a gene. The germline V gene encodes CDR1 SGDLS and CDR2 YYNGEE. The CDR3 region has the DNA TGTGCCAGCAGCGCGTCCGGGACAGTTAATTCACCCCTCCACTTT. This encodes CASSASGTVNSPLHF.

This clonotype was seen more than once but under ten times. The gene calls are TRBV7-9 and TRBJ2-7; D might be TRBD2 (6 bases). CDR1 and CDR2 from the germline V gene are SEHNR and FQNEAQ (reference sequence). Deletions cut 5 bases from V and 12 bases from J, with 17 bases between. This CDR3 contains 12 residues. The CDR3 sequence is CASSRAEEGLYF. CDR3 in DNA: TGTGCCAGCAGCCGAGCGGAGGAGGGGCTGTACTTC.

J is TRBJ2-5 and V is TRBV11-2; TRBD1 might be the D (5 bases). Germline V gene lookup returns CDR1 SGHAT and CDR2 FQNNGV. The CDR3 loop spans 15 amino acids. V lost 3 bases, J lost 0 bases, and 11 bases lay in between. CDR3 protein: CASSFEGAHQETQYF. DNA for the CDR3: TGTGCCAGCAGCTTTGAAGGGGCGCACCAAGAGACCCAGTACTTC. Looking up the rest from reference TRBV11-2 and TRBJ2-5 gives the full variable domain: EAGVAQSPRYKIIEKRQSVAFWCNPISGHATLYWYQQILGQGPKLLIQFQNNGVVDDSQLPKDRFSAERLKGVDSTLKIQPAKLEDSAVYLCASSFEGAHQETQYFGPGTRLLVL.